This entry features one T cell receptor (beta chain) sequence. V was clipped by 0 bases and J by 0 bases, with 3 bases between them. Germline V gives CDR1 LNHNV, CDR2 YYDKDF (reference sequence). This CDR3 has 13 amino acids. TCRdb's table, derived via immunoSEQ multiplex PCR, lists solely in-frame clones and lacks some. The table shows some 19,000 clones, with roughly three quarters occurring only once. The sample originates from a study of early stage breast cancer tumors. Study background: Of 15 to 20 invasive breast tumors, about a dozen were hormone receptor-positive, HER2-negative.

This receptor was obtained from a person between 55 and 70 years old with breast cancer. The chain links TRBV15 to TRBJ2-7; D is ambiguous. The sample consisted of blood. This CDR3 reads CATSRDYSYEQYF. Here the CDR3 DNA reads TGTGCCACCAGCAGAGATTACTCCTACGAGCAGTACTTC.